The TCR beta chain under discussion was sequenced for a study of cytomegalovirus exposure and HLA in healthy donors. Findings and limits, study-wide: Some segments of the V type, notably TRBV6-2 and TRBV6-3, were excluded as indistinguishable.

The PCR made use of 60 Vbeta and 13 Jbeta primers. Only in-frame clones appear in the TCRdb table, and some are missing; sequencing was by immunoSEQ multiplex PCR. This table has some 48,000 clones, 80% appearing once. With regard to this clone: What it binds is unknown.

Looked up from germline, CDR1 is MNHNS and CDR2 is SASEGT. V trimming: 9 bases; J trimming: 0 bases; junction bases outside the gene matches: 6. The CDR3 sequence is 14 residues long. V is TRBV6-1 and J is TRBJ2-3, with 7 bases that match TRBD1. This sequence was found in a man aged 25-45 years in good health and CMV-seropositive. The source material was PBMCs. The CDR3 DNA sequence: TGTGCCAGTCGGGACAGAACTAGCACAGATACGCAGTATTTT. As protein: CASRDRTSTDTQYF.